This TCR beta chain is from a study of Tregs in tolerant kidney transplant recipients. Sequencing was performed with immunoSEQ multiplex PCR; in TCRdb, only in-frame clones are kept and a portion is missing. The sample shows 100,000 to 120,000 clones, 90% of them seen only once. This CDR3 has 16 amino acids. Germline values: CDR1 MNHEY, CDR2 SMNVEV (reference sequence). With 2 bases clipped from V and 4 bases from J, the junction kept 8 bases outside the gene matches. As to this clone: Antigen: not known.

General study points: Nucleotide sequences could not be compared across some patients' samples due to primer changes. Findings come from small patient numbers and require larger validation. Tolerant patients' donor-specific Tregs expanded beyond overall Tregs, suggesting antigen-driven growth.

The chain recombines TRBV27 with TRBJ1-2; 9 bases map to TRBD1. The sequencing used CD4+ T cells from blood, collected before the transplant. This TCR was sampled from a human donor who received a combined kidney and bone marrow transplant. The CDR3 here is CASSLISGDRVYGYTF. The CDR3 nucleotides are TGTGCCAGCAGTTTAATATCGGGGGACAGGGTCTATGGCTACACCTTC.